This paragraph covers one T cell receptor beta chain sequence. Donors were nominally healthy when sampled, though unrecorded immune exposures were likely. Primers included in the PCR were 60 Vbeta and 13 Jbeta primers. TCRdb keeps only in-frame clones here, not all; method: immunoSEQ multiplex PCR. The table records 130,000 or so clones, less than 85% of them present only once. The data originate from a study of cytomegalovirus exposure and HLA in healthy donors. Trimming cost V 3 bases and J 4 bases, with 2 bases left between them. Germline lookup yields CDR1 SQVTM and CDR2 ANQGSEA. CDR3 size: 10 residues.

Sequencing was done on a sample of PBMCs. This receptor was obtained from a young man in good health and CMV-seropositive. V gene TRBV29-1 combines with J gene TRBJ2-3; the D is unclear. The CDR3 DNA follows: TGCAGCGTTGACTCAGATACGCAGTATTTT. It yields the protein CSVDSDTQYF.